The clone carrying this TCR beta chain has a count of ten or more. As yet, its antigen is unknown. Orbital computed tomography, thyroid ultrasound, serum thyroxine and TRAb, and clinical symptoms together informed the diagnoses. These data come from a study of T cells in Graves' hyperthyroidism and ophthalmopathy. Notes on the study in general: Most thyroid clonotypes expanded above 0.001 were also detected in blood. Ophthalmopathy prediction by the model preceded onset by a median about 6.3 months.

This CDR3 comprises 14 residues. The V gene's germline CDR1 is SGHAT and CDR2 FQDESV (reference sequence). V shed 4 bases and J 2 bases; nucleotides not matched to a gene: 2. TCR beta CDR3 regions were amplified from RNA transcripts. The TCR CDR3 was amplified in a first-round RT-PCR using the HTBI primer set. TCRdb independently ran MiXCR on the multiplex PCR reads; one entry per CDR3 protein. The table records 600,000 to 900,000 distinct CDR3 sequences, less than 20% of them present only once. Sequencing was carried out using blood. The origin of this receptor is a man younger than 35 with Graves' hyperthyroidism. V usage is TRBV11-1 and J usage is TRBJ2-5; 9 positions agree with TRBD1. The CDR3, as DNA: TGTGCCAGCAGCTACGGGACAGGGCAAGAGACCCAGTACTTC. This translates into CASSYGTGQETQYF.